The 8 T cell receptor beta chains below all came from one sample that was sequenced in a study of T cells after yellow fever vaccination. TCRdb analysed the 5' RACE reads with MiXCR anew, one entry per CDR3 protein. The data show under 400,000 distinct CDR3 sequences, about 9.9% seen once. This sample comprised PBMCs, obtained on the day of the first yellow fever vaccination. The source is a man younger than 35 who received the YFV17D yellow fever vaccine.

This clonotype was seen a few times. The rearrangement uses TRBV2 and TRBJ2-3; 9 bases map to TRBD2. With 2 bases clipped from V and 6 bases from J, the junction kept 9 bases outside the gene matches. Germline CDR1 and CDR2: SNHLY and FYNNEI. The CDR3 has 16 amino acids. The CDR3 DNA follows: TGTGCCAGCAGTGAATCCCTAGCGGGGAGGAGGGATACGCAGTATTTT. It yields the protein CASSESLAGRRDTQYF. Based on the CDR3 plus reference TRBV2 and TRBJ2-3, the full variable domain is EPEVTQTPSHQVTQMGQEVILRCVPISNHLYFYWYRQILGQKVEFLVSFYNNEISEKSEIFDDQFSVERPDGSNFTLKIRSTKLEDSAMYFCASSESLAGRRDTQYFGPGTRLTVL.

This clonotype appeared many times. The rearrangement joins TRBV5-1 to TRBJ2-1; D ambiguous. CDR1 and CDR2 (germline): SGHRS, YFSETQ. CDR3 length: 16 amino acids. V shed 3 bases and J shed 0 bases, with 13 bases lying between them. For the CDR3, the DNA is TGCGCCAGCAGCTCAGGACCCTCGAGCTCCTACAATGAGCAGTTCTTC. Encoded protein: CASSSGPSSSYNEQFF.

The J gene is TRBJ2-5, the V gene TRBV11-2; 10 nucleotides align to TRBD2. V trimming: 0 bases; J trimming: 5 bases; junction bases outside the gene matches: 6. Germline CDR1 SGHAT, CDR2 FQNNGV. The CDR3 extends over 16 amino acids. Here the CDR3 reads CASSLDRSGGVETQYF. DNA for the CDR3: TGTGCCAGCAGCTTAGATAGGAGCGGGGGGGTTGAGACCCAGTACTTC.

This clonotype was found many times. The CDR3 coding sequence is TGCGCCAGCAGCTGGTATCCATCGGGGGCCCTCTACGAGCAGTACGTC. Protein product: CASSWYPSGALYEQYV. The rearrangement joins TRBV5-1 to TRBJ2-7; either TRBD1 or TRBD2 may fit D (6 bases each). The V and J ends lost 3 bases and 3 bases respectively, with 19 bases between them. Germline CDR1 SGHRS, CDR2 YFSETQ. The CDR3 sequence is 16 residues long.

Only a few counts were recorded for this clonotype. The rearrangement links TRBV19 to TRBJ2-5; D unclear. This CDR3 comprises 13 residues. Germline-derived CDR1 and CDR2 are LNHDA and SQIVND (reference sequence). V lost 3 bases to trimming and J lost 2 bases, with 7 bases between them. CDR3 amino acids: CASSMRKQETQYF. In DNA, the CDR3 is TGTGCCAGTAGTATGAGGAAACAAGAGACCCAGTACTTC.

The gene calls are TRBV19 and TRBJ2-3; TRBD2 matches at 12 bases. The CDR3 totals 15 residues. Germline trimming cut 5 bases from V and 4 bases from J; bases unmatched to any gene: 4. Germline CDR1 reads LNHDA; CDR2 reads SQIVND (reference sequence). The chain's CDR3 is CASSLRTSGADTQYF. Here the CDR3 DNA reads TGTGCCAGTAGTCTCCGGACTAGCGGGGCAGATACGCAGTATTTT.

This clonotype has just a few counts. This sequence joins TRBV15 and TRBJ2-2; D possibly uses TRBD1 or TRBD2 (6 bases each). Between the trimmed V and J ends, which lost 4 bases and 7 bases, there was a span of 13 bases. The germline V gene encodes CDR1 LNHNV and CDR2 YYDKDF (reference sequence). CDR3 length: 14 amino acids. The CDR3 here is CATSKPGGGGELFF. The CDR3 coding sequence is TGTGCCACCAGCAAACCTGGAGGGGGCGGGGAGCTGTTTTTT.

The J gene is TRBJ2-7, the V gene TRBV6-5, with a possible D match to TRBD2 (6 bases). V lost 0 bases and J 6 bases, leaving 6 bases between the germline ends. Germline loops: CDR1 MNHEY, CDR2 SVGAGI. The CDR3 is 12 residues long. The CDR3 loop reads CASSYSGGEQYF. CDR3 in DNA: TGTGCCAGCAGTTACTCGGGGGGCGAGCAGTACTTC.